The 32 T cell receptor beta chains below all came from one sample that was sequenced in a study of blood T cell repertoires in COVID-19. This table comes from immunoSEQ multiplex PCR, and its TCRdb copy is limited to in-frame clones, with some not included. The table lists about 150,000 clones, approximately 86% of them singletons. The sequencing sample was made of peripheral blood. Receptors originate from a man between 65 and 85 years old with acute or convalescent COVID-19.

The rearrangement uses TRBV5-1 and TRBJ2-5; D gene ambiguous. The CDR3 contains 13 residues. Per germline, CDR1 SGHRS and CDR2 YFSETQ. The V end lost 2 bases, the J end lost 0 bases, and 5 bases lay between the germline ends. The CDR3 sequence: CASSLSNQETQYF. The CDR3 DNA sequence: TGCGCCAGCAGCTTATCAAACCAAGAGACCCAGTACTTC.

This clone came up once. The chain recombines TRBV27 with TRBJ2-6; TRBD1 agrees at 7 bases. The length of the CDR3 is 18 residues. The V gene end was trimmed by 5 bases and the J gene end by 0 bases; junction bases not matched to a gene: 10. Germline CDR1 MNHEY, CDR2 SMNVEV (reference sequence). The CDR3 spells CASSPRRQGSSGANVLTF. CDR3 nucleotide sequence: TGTGCCAGCAGTCCCCGTCGACAGGGAAGCTCTGGGGCCAACGTCCTGACTTTC.

The chain is built from TRBV21-1 and TRBJ1-2; TRBD1 is the table's D call and was not checked against the DNA. TRBV21-1 is a documented pseudogene. CDR3 size: 14 residues. DNA for the CDR3: TGTGCCAGCAGCAAAAAGAAGGGACACGGGGGCTACACCTTC. It is translated as CASSKKKGHGGYTF.

The chain recombines TRBV28 with TRBJ1-5; 7 bases align to TRBD1. The CDR3 consists of 14 residues. V lost 5 bases, J lost 7 bases, and 8 bases stayed unmatched. Germline CDR1 reads MDHEN; CDR2 reads SYDVKM. This CDR3 reads CASSTRQGRQPQHF. In DNA form, the CDR3 reads TGTGCCAGCAGTACCAGACAGGGACGGCAGCCCCAGCATTTT.

This chain uses TRBV5-5 with TRBJ2-7; D unresolved. Per the germline V gene, CDR1 is SGHKS and CDR2 is YYEKEE (reference sequence). Trimming removed 0 bases at V and 8 bases at J, with 6 bases between. The CDR3 is 11 amino acids. CDR3 amino acids: CASSLGGKQYF. CDR3 DNA: TGTGCCAGCAGCTTGGGTGGCAAGCAGTACTTC.

The chain links TRBV4-3 to TRBJ2-1; the D gene is possibly TRBD2 (5 bases). V was shortened by 0 bases and J by 0 bases, with 15 bases between the two germline ends. Germline V CDR1 and CDR2: LGHNA, YSLEER. CDR3 length: 18 residues. The CDR3 region has the DNA TGCGCCAGCAGCCAAGATAGGCCTAGCAGTAGCTCCTACAATGAGCAGTTCTTC. Amino acids: CASSQDRPSSSSYNEQFF.

The J gene is TRBJ2-1, the V gene TRBV28; D is possibly TRBD2 (6 bases). Trimming took 7 bases from V and 7 from J, leaving 20 bases between them. The CDR3 length is 15 residues. Germline CDR1 and CDR2: MDHEN and SYDVKM. CDR3 residues: CASTTLAALANEQFF. The CDR3 DNA follows: TGTGCCAGCACCACACTAGCCGCATTAGCTAATGAGCAGTTCTTC.

This rearrangement joins TRBV4-1 to TRBJ1-2, with 10 bases aligning to TRBD1. This CDR3 comprises 14 residues. V dropped 1 base and J dropped 4; count of bases not matched to a gene: 0. Looked up from germline, CDR1 is MGHRA and CDR2 is YSYEKL. The CDR3: CASSQGTGGYGYTF. The CDR3 DNA sequence: TGCGCCAGCAGCCAAGGGACAGGGGGCTATGGCTACACCTTC.

The chain couples TRBV7-2 to TRBJ2-7; the match to TRBD2 covers 8 bases. The V gene's germline CDR1 is SGHTA and CDR2 FQGNSA. V was pared by 1 base and J by 2 bases, with 7 bases of the junction left unmatched. CDR3 length: 16 residues. CDR3 loop: CASSLGVSGTPYEQYF. CDR3 nucleotide sequence: TGTGCCAGCAGCTTAGGGGTTAGCGGGACCCCCTACGAGCAGTACTTC. The complete variable domain, with remaining parts taken from reference TRBV7-2 and TRBJ2-7, reads GAGVSQSPSNKVTEKGKDVELRCDPISGHTALYWYRQSLGQGLEFLIYFQGNSAPDKSGLPSDRFSAERTGGSVSTLTIQRTQQEDSAVYLCASSLGVSGTPYEQYFGPGTRLTVT.

With regard to this clone: Different DNA sequences within this sample yield the same CDR3. The rearrangement uses TRBV20-1 and TRBJ1-2; D gene unclear. The CDR3 spans 10 residues. Germline CDR1 and CDR2: DFQATT and SNEGSKA (reference sequence). Between the trimmed V and J ends, which lost 7 bases and 3 bases, there was a span of 6 bases. The CDR3 coding sequence is TGCAGTGTTGCGGACTATGGCTACACCTTC. As protein: CSVADYGYTF.

The chain couples TRBV7-6 to TRBJ2-5; 9 nucleotides line up with TRBD1. V trimming: 1 base; J trimming: 1 base; junction bases outside the gene matches: 4. In germline, CDR1 is SGHVS, CDR2 FNYEAQ. The CDR3 covers 16 residues. The CDR3 sequence is CASSLGTTGGQETQYF. The CDR3 DNA follows: TGTGCCAGCAGCTTAGGGACGACAGGGGGCCAAGAGACCCAGTACTTC.

The rearrangement joins TRBV11-3 to TRBJ2-1; 7 positions agree with TRBD1. There are 14 residues in the CDR3. The V segment lost 5 bases and the J segment 5 bases; nucleotides outside the gene matches: 6. Germline V gives CDR1 SGHNT, CDR2 YENEEA. The chain's CDR3 is CASSQGQVHNEQFF. For the CDR3, the DNA is TGTGCCAGCAGCCAAGGACAGGTGCACAATGAGCAGTTCTTC.

The V gene is TRBV9, the J gene TRBJ2-1, with TRBD2 identical over 14 bases. The CDR3 contains 16 residues. CDR1 and CDR2 from the germline V gene are SGDLS and YYNGEE. The V and J ends lost 0 bases and 5 bases, in that order; junction bases with no gene match: 1. The CDR3: CASSVGTSGRNNEQFF. DNA of the CDR3: TGTGCCAGCAGCGTAGGGACTAGCGGGAGGAACAATGAGCAGTTCTTC.

The rearrangement uses TRBV5-5 and TRBJ1-1; D may be TRBD1 (5 bases). V was shortened by 2 bases and J by 4 bases, with 9 bases between the two germline ends. CDR3 length: 13 amino acids. Germline CDR1 SGHKS, CDR2 YYEKEE (reference sequence). DNA for the CDR3: TGTGCCAGCAGCTTACAGGATTTCACTGAAGCTTTCTTT. Protein sequence: CASSLQDFTEAFF. Together with reference TRBV5-5 and TRBJ1-1, the CDR3 gives the full variable domain: DAGVTQSPTHLIKTRGQQVTLRCSPISGHKSVSWYQQVLGQGPQFIFQYYEKEERGRGNFPDRFSARQFPNYSSELNVNALLLGDSALYLCASSLQDFTEAFFGQGTRLTVV.

V gene TRBV28 combines with J gene TRBJ2-3; TRBD2 matches 7 bases. The CDR3 is 15 residues long. Germline CDR1 is MDHEN and CDR2 is SYDVKM. The J segment lost 4 bases and the V segment lost 4 bases, leaving 8 bases of the junction unmatched. The CDR3 protein is CASSWAGVRADTQYF. The DNA of the CDR3 is TGTGCCAGCAGTTGGGCGGGAGTGAGGGCAGATACGCAGTATTTT. Combining the CDR3 with reference TRBV28 and TRBJ2-3 gives the whole variable domain DVKVTQSSRYLVKRTGEKVFLECVQDMDHENMFWYRQDPGLGLRLIYFSYDVKMKEKGDIPEGYSVSREKKERFSLILESASTNQTSMYLCASSWAGVRADTQYFGPGTRLTVL.

The chain uses TRBV6-1 and TRBJ2-7; TRBD1 might be the D (6 bases). This CDR3 contains 15 residues. Trimming cost V 1 base and J 0 bases, with 10 bases left between them. Germline V gene sequence: CDR1 MNHNS, CDR2 SASEGT. The DNA of the CDR3 is TGTGCCAGCAGTGAAGGAGGGACATCCTCCTACGAGCAGTACTTC. Amino acids: CASSEGGTSSYEQYF.

V and J are TRBV4-3 and TRBJ1-3, with a possible D match to TRBD1 (5 bases). V was trimmed by 3 bases and J by 1 base, leaving 10 bases between them. Looked up from germline, CDR1 is LGHNA and CDR2 is YSLEER. The CDR3 runs 15 residues. Here the CDR3 reads CASSQTALSGNTIYF. The CDR3, as DNA: TGCGCCAGCAGCCAGACAGCCCTTTCTGGAAACACCATATATTTT.

This clone appeared once. The chain uses TRBV27 and TRBJ1-1, with unresolved D. Germline CDR1 MNHEY, CDR2 SMNVEV (reference sequence). V lost 6 bases, J lost 2 bases, and 10 bases lay in between. The CDR3 has 13 amino acids. DNA of the CDR3: TGTGCCAGCAGCTTCTTTGGCAACACTGAAGCTTTCTTT. Translation gives CASSFFGNTEAFF.

In this sample, this clone turned up many times. The J gene is TRBJ2-1, the V gene TRBV10-3, with 10 bases fitting TRBD1. Unmatched junction bases numbered 5, after V lost 11 bases and J lost 7 bases. This CDR3 comprises 12 residues. Germline V gene lookup returns CDR1 ENHRY and CDR2 SYGVKD. CDR3 amino acids: CALRDRGNEQFF. CDR3 nucleotides: TGTGCCCTCCGGGACAGGGGTAATGAGCAGTTCTTC.

V is TRBV11-3 and J is TRBJ2-5; D is perhaps TRBD2 (5 bases). CDR1 and CDR2 from the germline V gene are SGHNT and YENEEA. Trimming pared 1 base from V and 9 bases from J, leaving 12 bases between. CDR3 length: 13 residues. CDR3 sequence reads: CASSLVTRGAQYF. The CDR3 nucleotides read TGTGCCAGCAGCTTAGTGACCCGGGGAGCCCAGTACTTC.

V gene TRBV27 combines with J gene TRBJ2-1; 12 bases line up with TRBD1. Germline lookup yields CDR1 MNHEY and CDR2 SMNVEV (reference sequence). The CDR3 loop spans 17 amino acids. V gave up 5 bases and J gave up 7 bases; unmatched junction bases: 12. The chain's CDR3 is CASSAPPGQGARNEQFF. The CDR3 nucleotides read TGTGCCAGCAGTGCACCTCCGGGACAGGGGGCGCGGAATGAGCAGTTCTTC.

The V and J genes are TRBV9 and TRBJ2-3; D might be TRBD1 (7 bases). There are 12 residues in the CDR3. CDR1 and CDR2 from the germline V gene are SGDLS and YYNGEE. Trimming took off 0 bases at V and 14 bases at J, with 13 bases between the two ends. The CDR3 protein is CASSVDDREAYF. Written as DNA, the CDR3 is TGTGCCAGCAGCGTAGATGACAGGGAGGCGTATTTT. Filled out from reference TRBV9 and TRBJ2-3, the complete variable domain reads DSGVTQTPKHLITATGQRVTLRCSPRSGDLSVYWYQQSLDQGLQFLIQYYNGEERAKGNILERFSAQQFPDLHSELNLSSLELGDSALYFCASSVDDREAYFGPGTRLTVL.

This clone came up a few times. The gene calls are TRBV10-3 and TRBJ2-7, with TRBD1 matching over 10 bases. This CDR3 comprises 15 residues. V shed 10 bases, J shed 2 bases, and the junction held 11 bases outside the gene matches. The germline V gene encodes CDR1 ENHRY and CDR2 SYGVKD. CDR3 protein: CATYPGTGVPYEQYF. CDR3 sequence (DNA): TGTGCCACTTACCCCGGGACAGGGGTTCCCTACGAGCAGTACTTC.

The CDR3 DNA sequence: TGCGCCAGCAGCTTTATAGCGGACTCCTACAATGAGCAGTTCTTC. Amino acid sequence: CASSFIADSYNEQFF. This sequence joins TRBV5-1 and TRBJ2-1, with a weak D call TRBD2 (6 bases). From germline, CDR1 is SGHRS and CDR2 YFSETQ. V lost 2 bases, J lost 0 bases, and 9 bases lay in between. The CDR3 has 15 amino acids.

The rearrangement joins TRBV6-5 to TRBJ2-7, with D perhaps matching TRBD1 (5 bases). The V end lost 6 bases, the J end lost 3 bases, and 12 bases lay between the germline ends. Germline values: CDR1 MNHEY, CDR2 SVGAGI. The length of the CDR3 is 13 residues. The CDR3 loop reads CASSIQVDYEQYF. The CDR3, as DNA: TGTGCCAGCAGCATACAGGTAGACTACGAGCAGTACTTC.

The chain uses TRBV11-2 and TRBJ2-3; 11 nucleotides align to TRBD2. CDR3 length: 14 amino acids. J lost 6 bases, V lost 5 bases, and 4 bases had no gene match. Germline V lookup: CDR1 SGHAT, CDR2 FQNNGV. CDR3 bases: TGTGCCAGCAGCCTTCTAGCGGGAGGTGATACGCAGTATTTT. This encodes CASSLLAGGDTQYF.

The chain recombines TRBV5-1 with TRBJ2-5; 12 nucleotides match TRBD1. CDR3 size: 15 residues. V lost 4 bases and J lost 5; bases outside the gene matches: 6. CDR1 is SGHRS, CDR2 YFSETQ, per germline. The CDR3: CASSPPGQGAETQYF. In DNA, the CDR3 is TGCGCCAGCAGCCCGCCGGGACAGGGGGCTGAGACCCAGTACTTC. Combining the CDR3 with reference TRBV5-1 and TRBJ2-5 gives the whole variable domain KAGVTQTPRYLIKTRGQQVTLSCSPISGHRSVSWYQQTPGQGLQFLFEYFSETQRNKGNFPGRFSGRQFSNSRSEMNVSTLELGDSALYLCASSPPGQGAETQYFGPGTRLLVL.

V is TRBV5-4 and J is TRBJ2-1; D might be TRBD2 (6 bases). Germline loops: CDR1 SGHNT, CDR2 YYREEE (reference sequence). This CDR3 has 14 amino acids. Trimming took off 4 bases at V and 7 bases at J, with 15 bases between the two ends. This CDR3 is CASSTGVGLNEQFF. Here the CDR3 DNA reads TGTGCCAGCAGCACGGGGGTAGGGTTGAATGAGCAGTTCTTC.

The V gene is TRBV24-1, the J gene TRBJ2-2; 9 bases align to TRBD2. The V gene's germline CDR1 is KGHDR and CDR2 SFDVKD. The CDR3 is 17 residues long. The V gene end was trimmed by 2 bases and the J gene end by 1 base; junction bases not matched to a gene: 4. The CDR3: CATSDSGLALNTGELFF. Here the CDR3 DNA reads TGTGCCACCAGTGATTCCGGACTAGCGTTGAACACCGGGGAGCTGTTTTTT.

This clone has just one count. The rearrangement joins TRBV19 to TRBJ1-4; D may be TRBD1 (5 bases). The ends were cut back, 5 bases at V and 6 bases at J, with 22 bases in the middle. This CDR3 is 17 amino acids long. Germline assignment: CDR1 LNHDA and CDR2 SQIVND (reference sequence). CDR3 sequence: CASSYPRASSRDEKLFF. The CDR3 DNA is TGTGCCAGTAGTTACCCCCGGGCCTCAAGCAGGGATGAAAAACTGTTTTTT.

The V gene is TRBV5-6, the J gene TRBJ1-3; D call uncertain. The germline V gene encodes CDR1 SGHDT and CDR2 YYEEEE. This CDR3 region has 14 residues. V was trimmed by 2 bases and J by 0 bases, leaving 6 bases between them. CDR3: CASSFGYSGNTIYF. As DNA, the CDR3 is TGTGCCAGCAGCTTCGGTTACTCTGGAAACACCATATATTTT.

The chain joins TRBV19 to TRBJ2-2, with TRBD2 matching 11 bases. CDR1 and CDR2 (germline): LNHDA, SQIVND (reference sequence). This CDR3 contains 18 residues. J lost 4 bases, V lost 5 bases, and 12 bases had no gene match. The CDR3 DNA sequence: TGTGCCAGTAGTCCGGCACTAGCGGGAGAATGGAGCACCGGGGAGCTGTTTTTT. As protein: CASSPALAGEWSTGELFF.